This TCR beta chain was recorded in a study of cytomegalovirus exposure and HLA in healthy donors. Study details: There were approximately 81 million unique TCRs (from HLA-typed donors) in an early data release. Notes on the study in general: It was taken for granted in presence/absence analyses that sequencing depth across donors was roughly uniform. Later analysis associated a missense DCLRE1C variant with TCR beta V- and J-gene trimming.

This clone was recorded only once. Its target is unknown. Germline CDR1 is SGHRS and CDR2 is YFSETQ. The V end was cut by 1 base, the J end by 7 bases, with 15 bases between. This CDR3 comprises 16 residues. The PCR employed 60 Vbeta primers together with 13 Jbeta primers. Some clones are missing from TCRdb's copy, which holds only in-frame ones; the method was immunoSEQ multiplex PCR. The sample has over 70,000 clones, 74% seen once. The TCR was taken from a human donor in good health. The chain links TRBV5-1 to TRBJ2-6, with a possible D match to TRBD1 (5 bases). Sequencing input: PBMCs. The CDR3 sequence is CASSLLVVRGANVLTF. The CDR3 DNA follows: TGCGCCAGCAGCTTGCTCGTAGTAAGGGGAGCCAACGTCCTGACTTTC.